What follows are 3 T cell receptor beta chains derived from one specimen sequenced in a study of T cell repertoires in cytomegalovirus infection. TCRdb independently ran MiXCR on the reads; one entry per CDR3 protein. The sample lists about 890,000 distinct CDR3 sequences; 30% to 40% were seen once. Their recognized antigens are unknown. This specimen was cultured CD8+ T cells from PBMCs, taken from culture after CMV antigen stimulation. These receptors were collected from a human donor in good health (CMV status not recorded). Some clones in this sample may be carry-over from other donors' samples.

As regards this clonotype: A read error is possible here, since a much larger clone lies one base away. The chain employs TRBV7-2 and TRBJ2-5, with TRBD1 identical over 7 bases. The CDR3 length is 16 residues. The ends lost 4 bases at V and 5 bases at J; junction bases unmatched: 13. Germline CDR1 is SGHTA and CDR2 is FQGNSA. The CDR3 DNA reads as TGTGCCAGCAGCTCCGGACAGGCCAAGGGCAGTGAGACCCAGTACTTC. It specifies CASSSGQAKGSETQYF.

The chain links TRBV27 to TRBJ1-1; D remains unclear. The CDR3 has 15 amino acids. The germline V and J ends were trimmed by 2 bases and 1 base, with 11 bases remaining between them. CDR1 MNHEY and CDR2 SMNVEV come from the germline V gene (reference sequence). The CDR3 protein is CASSLLPSGNTEAFF. Written as DNA, the CDR3 is TGTGCCAGCAGTTTACTACCCTCGGGGAACACTGAAGCTTTCTTT.

The genes are TRBV6-2 or TRBV6-3 and TRBJ2-7, with TRBD2 identical over 11 bases. Germline V gene data show CDR1 as MNHEY and CDR2 as SVGEGT. The CDR3 runs to 17 residues. Trimming cost V 5 bases and J 3 bases; bases outside gene matches: 12. CDR3 sequence: CASSPGLAGGGDYEQYV. The CDR3 region has the DNA TGTGCCAGCAGTCCTGGACTAGCGGGTGGAGGGGACTACGAGCAGTACGTC.